This T cell receptor beta chain was retrieved from a study of T cells in Graves' hyperthyroidism and ophthalmopathy. RNA transcripts gave rise to amplified TCR beta CDR3 regions. The TCR CDR3 was amplified in a first-round RT-PCR using the HTBI primer set. TCRdb reprocessed the multiplex PCR reads with MiXCR, giving one entry per CDR3 protein. Here the sample spans some 500,000 distinct CDR3 sequences, approximately 16% being singletons. In its sample, this clonotype was seen a few times. Its target is not known. General observations from the study: The model forecast ophthalmopathy, anticipating it by a median around 6.5 months before onset.

The germline V gene encodes CDR1 SQVTM and CDR2 ANQGSEA. V shed 7 bases, J shed 3 bases, and the junction held 10 bases outside the gene matches. This CDR3 region has 15 residues. The sample taken for sequencing was blood. The sequence was collected from a woman in her twenties or thirties with Graves' ophthalmopathy. V and J are TRBV29-1 and TRBJ1-5; 9 bases are a match to TRBD1. The CDR3, as DNA: TGCAGCGCTAGATCCGGGACAGGGTACAATCAGCCCCAGCATTTT. Amino acids: CSARSGTGYNQPQHF.